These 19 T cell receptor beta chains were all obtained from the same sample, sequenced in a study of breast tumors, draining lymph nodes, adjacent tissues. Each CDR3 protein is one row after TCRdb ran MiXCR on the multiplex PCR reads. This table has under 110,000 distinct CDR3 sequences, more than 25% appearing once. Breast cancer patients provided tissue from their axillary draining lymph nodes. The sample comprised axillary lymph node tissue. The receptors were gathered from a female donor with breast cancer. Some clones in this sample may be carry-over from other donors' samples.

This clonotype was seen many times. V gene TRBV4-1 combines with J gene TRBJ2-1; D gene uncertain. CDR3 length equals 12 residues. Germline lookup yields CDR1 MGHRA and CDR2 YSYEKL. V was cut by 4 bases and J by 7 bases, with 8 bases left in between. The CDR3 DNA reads TGCGCCAGCAGCCCCCAAGAAAATGAGCAGTTCTTC. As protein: CASSPQENEQFF.

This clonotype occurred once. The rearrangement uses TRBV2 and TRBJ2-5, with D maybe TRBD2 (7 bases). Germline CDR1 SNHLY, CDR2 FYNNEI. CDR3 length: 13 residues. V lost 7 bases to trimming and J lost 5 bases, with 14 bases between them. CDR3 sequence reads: CASIGGGPETQYF. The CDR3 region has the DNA TGTGCCAGCATAGGGGGAGGGCCGGAGACCCAGTACTTC.

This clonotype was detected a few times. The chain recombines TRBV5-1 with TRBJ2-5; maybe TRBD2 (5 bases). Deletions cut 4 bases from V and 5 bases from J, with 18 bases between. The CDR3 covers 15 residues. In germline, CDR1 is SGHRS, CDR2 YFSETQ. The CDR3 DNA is TGCGCCAGCAGCCCTCGACAAGGGAGTCACGAGACCCAGTACTTC. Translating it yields CASSPRQGSHETQYF.

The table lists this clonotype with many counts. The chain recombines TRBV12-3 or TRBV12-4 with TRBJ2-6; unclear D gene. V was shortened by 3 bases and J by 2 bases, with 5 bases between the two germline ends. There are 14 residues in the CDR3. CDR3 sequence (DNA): TGTGCCAGCAGTTTTGGGGCTGGGGCCAACGTCCTGACTTTC. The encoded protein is CASSFGAGANVLTF.

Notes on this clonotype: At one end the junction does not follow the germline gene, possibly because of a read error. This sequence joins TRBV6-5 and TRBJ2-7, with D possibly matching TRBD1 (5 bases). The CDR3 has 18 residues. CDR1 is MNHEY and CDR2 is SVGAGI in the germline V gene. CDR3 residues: CASSHSRGGIYRNYEQYF. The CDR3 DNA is TGTGCCAGCAGTCACTCGAGAGGTGGCATTTACAGGAACTACGAGCAGTACTTC.

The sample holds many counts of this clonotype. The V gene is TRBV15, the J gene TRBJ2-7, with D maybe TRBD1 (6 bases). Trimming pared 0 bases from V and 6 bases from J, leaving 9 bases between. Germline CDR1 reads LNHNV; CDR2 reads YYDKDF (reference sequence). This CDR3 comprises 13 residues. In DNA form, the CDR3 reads TGTGCCACCAGCAGAGATCGCAGGGGCGAGCAGTACTTC. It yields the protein CATSRDRRGEQYF. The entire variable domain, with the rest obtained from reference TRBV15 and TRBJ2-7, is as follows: DAMVIQNPRYQVTQFGKPVTLSCSQTLNHNVMYWYQQKSSQAPKLLFHYYDKDFNNEADTPDNFQSRRPNTSFCFLDIRSPGLGDTAMYLCATSRDRRGEQYFGPGTRLTVT.

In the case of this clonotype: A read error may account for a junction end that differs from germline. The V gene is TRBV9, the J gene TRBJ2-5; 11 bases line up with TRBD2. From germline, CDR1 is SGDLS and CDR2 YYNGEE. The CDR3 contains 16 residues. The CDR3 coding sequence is TGTGCTAGCAGCGTACTAGCGGGGGCCCCCGGAGAGACCCAGTACTTC. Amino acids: CASSVLAGAPGETQYF.

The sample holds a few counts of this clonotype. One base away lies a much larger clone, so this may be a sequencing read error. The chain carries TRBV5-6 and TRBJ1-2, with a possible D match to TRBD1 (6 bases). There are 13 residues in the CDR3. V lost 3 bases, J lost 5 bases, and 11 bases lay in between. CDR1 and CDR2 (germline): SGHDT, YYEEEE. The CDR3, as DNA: TGTGCCAGCAGCTGGACAGTGACATATGGCTACACCTTC. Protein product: CASSWTVTYGYTF.

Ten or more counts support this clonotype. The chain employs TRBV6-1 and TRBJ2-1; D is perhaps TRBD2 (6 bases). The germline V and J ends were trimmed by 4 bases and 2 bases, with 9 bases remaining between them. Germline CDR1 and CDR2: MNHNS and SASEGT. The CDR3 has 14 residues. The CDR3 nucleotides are TGTGCCAGCAGTGGCGGGGATACCTACAATGAGCAGTTCTTC. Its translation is CASSGGDTYNEQFF.

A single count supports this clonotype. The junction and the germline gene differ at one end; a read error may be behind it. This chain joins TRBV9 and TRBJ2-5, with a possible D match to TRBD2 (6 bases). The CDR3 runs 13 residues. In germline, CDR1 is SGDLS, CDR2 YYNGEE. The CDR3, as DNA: TGTGCCAGCAGCGCCGGAGCACGGGAGACCCGGTACTTC. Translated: CASSAGARETRYF.

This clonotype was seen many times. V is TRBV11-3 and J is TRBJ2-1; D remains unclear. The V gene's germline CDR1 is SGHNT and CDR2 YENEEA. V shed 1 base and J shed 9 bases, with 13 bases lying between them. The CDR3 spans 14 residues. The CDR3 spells CASSLGPYMVEQFF. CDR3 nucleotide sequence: TGTGCCAGCAGCTTAGGACCCTACATGGTTGAGCAGTTCTTC.

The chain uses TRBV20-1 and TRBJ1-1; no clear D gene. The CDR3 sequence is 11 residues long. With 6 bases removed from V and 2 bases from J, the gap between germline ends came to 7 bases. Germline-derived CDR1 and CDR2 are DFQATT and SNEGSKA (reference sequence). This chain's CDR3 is CSATSNTEAFF. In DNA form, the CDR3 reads TGCAGTGCCACCAGCAACACTGAAGCTTTCTTT.

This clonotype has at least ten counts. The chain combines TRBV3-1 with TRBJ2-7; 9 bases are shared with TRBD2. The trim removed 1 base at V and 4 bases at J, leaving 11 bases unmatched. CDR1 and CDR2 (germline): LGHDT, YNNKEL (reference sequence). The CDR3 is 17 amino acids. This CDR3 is CASSQGVASGNLYEQYF. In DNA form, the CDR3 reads TGTGCCAGCAGCCAAGGAGTGGCTAGCGGGAACTTATACGAGCAGTACTTC.

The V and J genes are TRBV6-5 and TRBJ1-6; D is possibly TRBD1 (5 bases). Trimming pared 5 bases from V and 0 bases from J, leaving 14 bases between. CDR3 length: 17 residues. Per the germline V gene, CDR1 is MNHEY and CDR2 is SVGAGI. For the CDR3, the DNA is TGTGCCAGCAGTCACACACGGGGGAGCTCCTATAATTCACCCCTCCACTTT. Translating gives CASSHTRGSSYNSPLHF.

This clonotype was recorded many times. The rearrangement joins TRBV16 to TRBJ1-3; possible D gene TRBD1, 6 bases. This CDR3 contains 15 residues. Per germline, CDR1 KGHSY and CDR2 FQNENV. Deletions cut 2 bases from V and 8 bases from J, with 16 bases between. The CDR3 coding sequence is TGTGCCAGCAGCCAACAAGGGACAACAGGAGACACCATATATTTT. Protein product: CASSQQGTTGDTIYF.

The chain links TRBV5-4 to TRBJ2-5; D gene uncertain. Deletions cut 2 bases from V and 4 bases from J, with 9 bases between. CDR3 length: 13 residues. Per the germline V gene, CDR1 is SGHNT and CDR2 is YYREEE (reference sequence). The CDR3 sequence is CASSLAPPETQYF. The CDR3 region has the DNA TGTGCCAGCAGCTTAGCTCCCCCAGAGACCCAGTACTTC.

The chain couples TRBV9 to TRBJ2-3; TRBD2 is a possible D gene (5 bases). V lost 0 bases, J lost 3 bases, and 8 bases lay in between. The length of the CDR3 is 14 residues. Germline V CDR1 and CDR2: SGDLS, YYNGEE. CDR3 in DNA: TGTGCCAGCAGCGTAGCTTGGGAGACAGATACGCAGTATTTT. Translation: CASSVAWETDTQYF. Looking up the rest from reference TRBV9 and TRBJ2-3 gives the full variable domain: DSGVTQTPKHLITATGQRVTLRCSPRSGDLSVYWYQQSLDQGLQFLIQYYNGEERAKGNILERFSAQQFPDLHSELNLSSLELGDSALYFCASSVAWETDTQYFGPGTRLTVL.

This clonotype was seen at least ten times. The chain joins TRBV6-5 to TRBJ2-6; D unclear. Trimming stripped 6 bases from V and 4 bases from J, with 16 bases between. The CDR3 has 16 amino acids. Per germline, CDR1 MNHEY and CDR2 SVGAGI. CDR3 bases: TGTGCCAGCAGGCGACGGCTCCCCAGGGGGGCCAACGTCCTGACTTTC. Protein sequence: CASRRRLPRGANVLTF.

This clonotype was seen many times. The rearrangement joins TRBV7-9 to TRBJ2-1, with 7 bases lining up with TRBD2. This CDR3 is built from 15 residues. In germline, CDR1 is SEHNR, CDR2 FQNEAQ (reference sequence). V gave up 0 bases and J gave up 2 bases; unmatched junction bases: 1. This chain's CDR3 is CASSLAGGAYNEQFF. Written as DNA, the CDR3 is TGTGCCAGCAGCTTAGCGGGAGGGGCCTACAATGAGCAGTTCTTC.